This TCR beta chain was recovered during a study of T cells in Graves' hyperthyroidism and ophthalmopathy (dated by TCRdb to about 2019). In terms of the full investigation: A discovery cohort of about a hundred patients, roughly 43 with Graves' ophthalmopathy and approximately 60 with stable Graves' hyperthyroidism, was used to find distinguishing TCR V-J signatures. Whether ophthalmopathy could be predicted prospectively was tested in an independent validation cohort made up of roughly 19 hyperthyroidism patients plus 17 patients who later progressed to ophthalmopathy. The roughly 100 discovery patients were randomly split 7:3 into training and test sets. In addition, the study compared T-cell repertoires in thyroid tissue and in blood from roughly six Graves' hyperthyroidism patients. After blood sampling, hyperthyroidism patients were treated with methimazole at a starting dose of 30 mg daily, and ophthalmopathy patients were treated with high-dose intravenous methylprednisolone. TCR Vbeta CDR3 sequencing of around 130 peripheral blood samples (roughly 43 ophthalmopathy, 75 hyperthyroidism and roughly 17 progressor patients) is reported in the paper. Paper-wide results and their limitations: In validation, the model predicted progression to ophthalmopathy a median of approximately 6.3 months before onset, with roughly 71% sensitivity and about 75% specificity. A model built on a 13 V-J signature distinguished ophthalmopathy from stable hyperthyroidism, reaching around 88% sensitivity and approximately 83% specificity in cross-validation and 80%/75% in testing. Most expanded thyroid clonotypes (frequency above 0.001) were also detected in blood, suggesting blood repertoires may reflect thyroid immune responses. No statistical method was used to set the sample size in advance, and investigators knew the group allocation.

Of note for this clonotype: No cognate antigen has been identified for it. No much larger clonotype is one base removed from it; base qualities were not supplied.

The TCR beta CDR3 regions were amplified from RNA transcripts. The first round of RT-PCR for the TCR CDR3 was performed with the HTBI primer set and the Qiagen OneStep RT-PCR kit. A second multiplex PCR round built the libraries, followed by size selection and purification. The libraries were sequenced on an Illumina HiSeq2000 using paired-end 100 bp reads. Concerning the study's data processing: SOAPnuke was used to process the raw data, throwing out any read that contained adapters or uncalled bases, had a mean Phred below 15, or lacked an exact constant-primer or identifier match. COPE v1.2.5 was used to merge the high-quality paired reads, and each unique nucleotide sequence was defined as a clonotype. MiTCR v1.1 was used to align the clonotypes against IMGT TRBV, TRBD and TRBJ reference segments. The analysis included only V-J combinations with a frequency above 0.0001, which together covered 99.2% of the repertoires. The TCS score was defined as the ratio of F50 (clonal expansion) to E x V (chaos), calculated using BLOSUM62-based TCRdist between CDR3 peptides within each V-J. Welch's t-statistics and random forest reduced just over 500 V-J features to 13, which were used in a naive Bayes classifier (R e1071). Thyroid-blood repertoire similarity was quantified with the Morisita-Horn index. TCRdb reprocessing: public reads trimmed at Q25 with fastp, clones called with MiXCR, in-frame beta chains kept. Every CDR3 protein is listed once, alongside the most common genes and DNA of its rows. The V and J calls and clone size are TCRdb's, not the authors'. This sample holds approximately 640,000 distinct CDR3 sequences; nearly 45% were observed only once. 6.5% to 9% of the sample is taken by the ten largest.

The study excluded patients with uncontrolled infections, other autoimmune diseases, pregnancy or lactation. Diagnoses were based on clinical symptoms, serum thyroxine and TRAb, thyroid ultrasound and orbital computed tomography. Trizol reagent was used to extract total RNA, and RNA quality was then checked on an Agilent 2100 Bioanalyzer. Sequencing input: peripheral blood or thyroid tissue (not recorded which). This TCR was sampled from an adult man with Graves' disease, either hyperthyroidism or ophthalmopathy (not recorded which).

CDR3 sequence: CASTGYYGYTF. The nucleotide sequence is TGTGCCAGCACAGGCTACTATGGCTACACCTTC. This chain joins TRBV25-1 to TRBJ1-2, with the D gene call left open. The germline ends are 6 bases apart after V is trimmed by 7 bases and J by 3 bases. The CDR3 runs 11 residues from the cysteine to the phenylalanine. Solely the CDR3 DNA is kept, with 33 bases framed from the first base. The germline V gene sets CDR1 to MGHDK and CDR2 to SYGVNS.